These T cell receptor beta chains were read from a single sample in a study of OX40 agonist ivuxolimab in advanced cancers. Assay used: immunoSEQ multiplex PCR; TCRdb lists only in-frame clones, some missing. Here the sample spans fewer than 80,000 clones, approximately 81% being singletons. Specimen: CD4+ or CD8+ T cells sorted from blood, collected in a trial of the OX40 agonist ivuxolimab. The receptors were sampled from an adult with an advanced solid tumor such as melanoma, head and neck, liver or kidney cancer. The CDR3 runs from the conserved cysteine through the conserved F or W.

TRBJ2-7	TRBV10-3	CAISDRRGSYEQYF
TRBJ1-2	TRBV5-4	CASSSDGGYYGYTF
TRBJ1-5	TRBV6-6	CASSYNRGVNQPQHF
TRBJ2-1	TRBV5-1	CASSSGRARLAGYMSSYNEQFF
TRBJ1-4	TRBV7-9	CASSPHTTNEKLFF
TRBJ2-1	TRBV7-9	CASSTGAAGSYNEQFF
TRBJ2-7	TRBV18	CASSPQGALTYEQYF
TRBJ2-3	TRBV7-3	CASSPGLAGADTQYF
TRBJ2-2	TRBV7-2	CASSLAPGAVGELFF
TRBJ1-1	TRBV4-3	CASSQLNRGYTEAFF
TRBJ1-4	TRBV7-9	CASSPGQTPNEKLFF
TRBJ2-2	TRBV9	CASSGRAGGELFF
TRBJ2-4	TRBV9	CASSVGRGKNIQYF
TRBJ1-2	TRBV19	CASSGQGYNYGYTF
TRBJ2-3	TRBV5-1	CASSLVPDTQYF
TRBJ1-3	TRBV6-5	CASSYSTDGNTIYF
TRBJ1-1	TRBV7-9	CASSFTVNTEAFF
TRBJ2-5	TRBV7-7	CASSIRTRETQYF
TRBJ2-7	TRBV28	CATQTSSYEQYF
TRBJ1-4	TRBV25-1	CASSELGANEKLFF
TRBJ2-7	TRBV4-3	CASSQDSGLIYEQYF
TRBJ1-2	TRBV10-3	CAISVPGQGHYGYTF